This T cell receptor beta chain was retrieved from a study of blood T cells in healthy people across ages. A J-beta primer mix and a sample-barcoded 5' primer were used in a second PCR of about 6 to 12 cycles. TCRdb ran MiXCR on the 5' RACE reads and lists one entry per CDR3 protein. The data contain approximately 600,000 distinct CDR3 sequences, around 54% of them seen just once; the ten biggest clones take up 30% to 45%. V gave up 0 bases and J gave up 1 base, with 10 bases separating them. Germline CDR1 reads SGHRS; CDR2 reads YFSETQ. This CDR3 has 16 amino acids. The clonotype originates from a man aged 60 to 69 in good health. J is TRBJ2-2 and V is TRBV5-1; D call uncertain. Sequencing was done on a sample of blood. The CDR3 reads CASSLDGSVNTGELFF. The CDR3 region has the DNA TGCGCCAGCAGCTTGGACGGCAGCGTGAACACCGGGGAGCTGTTTTTT.